This T cell receptor (beta chain) was recorded in a study of blood T cell repertoires in COVID-19. The Seattle patients, enrolled during active infection, were followed longitudinally. The protocol was immunoSEQ multiplex PCR, while the TCRdb copy is restricted to in-frame clones and leaves out a portion. The sample lists 150,000 to 200,000 clones; roughly 79% were seen once. After removal of 3 bases from V and 10 bases from J, the junction contained 8 bases not matched to a gene. The CDR3 contains 14 residues. Looked up from germline, CDR1 is SGDLS and CDR2 is YYNGEE. This rearrangement joins TRBV9 to TRBJ2-1, with TRBD2 matching 9 bases. The sample consisted of peripheral blood. The clonotype was recovered from a woman older than 75 with COVID-19, enrolled during active disease. CDR3 in DNA: TGTGCCAGCAGCGGAAGTAGCGGGGGCAGCGAGCAGTTCTTC. Translating it yields CASSGSSGGSEQFF.